This T cell receptor (beta chain) was recorded in a study of vaccination effects on CD4 cells after COVID-19. The study's findings and limits: Clones arising from infection and from vaccination showed marked clonal contraction late after vaccination. Few convalescent patients, and no early post-infection timepoints, were available to the study.

On this clone: The antigen is unknown.

The culture ran for nine to eleven days, and then CD4+ T cells were isolated. Participants each got two BNT162b2 or mRNA-1273 vaccine doses. The vaccine recipients had no prior SARS-CoV-2 infection, with negative nucleocapsid antibodies. Germline loops: CDR1 LGHNT, CDR2 FRNRAP. The CDR3 is 17 residues long. V was pared by 4 bases and J by 3 bases, with 18 bases between. TCRdb's copy holds only in-frame clones and misses some; the assay was immunoSEQ multiplex PCR. The sample contains about 47,000 clones, around 70% of which appear only once. The TCR originated in a human donor who received a COVID-19 vaccine. The chain recombines TRBV12-5 with TRBJ2-2; perhaps TRBD2 as D (7 bases). Sequences were derived from CD4+ T cells from PBMCs cultured without peptide, sampled after COVID-19 vaccination. CDR3 DNA sequence: TGTGCTAGTGGTTCCCACCCGGGGGGCGCGTACACCGGGGAGCTGTTTTTT. Translated: CASGSHPGGAYTGELFF.